The 10 T cell receptor beta chains below come from one sample, sequenced in a study of patients and donors after allogeneic stem cell transplantation. Via MiXCR, TCRdb re-called the RT-PCR reads, giving one row per CDR3 protein. Of approximately 200,000 distinct CDR3 sequences listed, more than 35% are singletons. The specimen sequenced was blood, either unsorted or a sorted T cell fraction (not recorded which). These TCRs come from a human donor who was either an allogeneic HSCT recipient or a stem cell or donor lymphocyte infusion donor (not recorded which). It is not recorded whose cells these are; they may come from a transplant donor.

This rearrangement joins TRBV3-1 to TRBJ2-3, with D possibly called TRBD1 or TRBD2 (5 bases each). The V end lost 3 bases, the J end lost 3 bases, and 10 bases lay between the germline ends. Germline V lookup: CDR1 LGHDT, CDR2 YNNKEL (reference sequence). This CDR3 is 14 amino acids long. The CDR3 region is CASSQGPYTDTQYF. CDR3 nucleotide sequence: TGTGCCAGCAGCCAGGGACCCTATACAGATACGCAGTATTTT.

V and J are TRBV6-2 or TRBV6-3 and TRBJ1-2; 8 bases line up with TRBD1. The V gene's germline CDR1 is MNHEY and CDR2 SVGEGT. V lost 6 bases, J lost 3 bases, and 18 bases stayed unmatched. The CDR3 has 18 amino acids. The CDR3 DNA reads as TGTGCCAGCAGCCGATACCGACAGGGGAGTACTGAGGACTATGGCTACACCTTC. Protein sequence: CASSRYRQGSTEDYGYTF.

The chain joins TRBV7-9 to TRBJ2-7, with D possibly TRBD1 on 5 matching bases. CDR3 length: 14 amino acids. Per germline, CDR1 SEHNR and CDR2 FQNEAQ (reference sequence). Trimming took off 3 bases at V and 5 bases at J, with 14 bases between the two ends. The CDR3 nucleotides are TGTGCCAGCAGCTTTGGCCAGGGTTATGACGAGCAGTACTTC. It is translated as CASSFGQGYDEQYF.

V and J are TRBV3-1 and TRBJ1-2; no reliable D call. Germline V gene lookup returns CDR1 LGHDT and CDR2 YNNKEL (reference sequence). V was clipped by 0 bases and J by 8 bases, with 16 bases between them. The CDR3 has 15 residues. Written as DNA, the CDR3 is TGTGCCAGCAGCCAAGATCTAACCGGGCTTGAGGGCTACACCTTC. Translated, it gives CASSQDLTGLEGYTF.

This sequence joins TRBV9 and TRBJ2-5, with 8 bases that match TRBD2. CDR1 and CDR2 from the germline V gene are SGDLS and YYNGEE. Trimming at V came to 2 bases and at J to 5 bases, leaving 5 bases not matched to a gene. The CDR3 consists of 14 residues. CDR3 protein: CASSVGTRWETQYF. CDR3 DNA sequence: TGTGCCAGCAGCGTGGGGACTAGATGGGAGACCCAGTACTTC.

This clonotype has a single count. The V call is TRBV5-1, the J call TRBJ2-1, with a weak D call TRBD2 (5 bases). The V end was cut by 3 bases, the J end by 6 bases, with 13 bases between. Germline CDR1 reads SGHRS; CDR2 reads YFSETQ. The CDR3 sequence is 14 residues long. This CDR3 is CASSSTIPSNEQFF. The CDR3 DNA sequence: TGCGCCAGCAGCTCGACTATTCCCAGCAATGAGCAGTTCTTC. Supplemented by reference TRBV5-1 and TRBJ2-1, the full variable domain reads KAGVTQTPRYLIKTRGQQVTLSCSPISGHRSVSWYQQTPGQGLQFLFEYFSETQRNKGNFPGRFSGRQFSNSRSEMNVSTLELGDSALYLCASSSTIPSNEQFFGPGTRLTVL.

This clonotype came up a few times. V and J are TRBV5-1 and TRBJ1-3; D unresolved. CDR1 SGHRS and CDR2 YFSETQ come from the germline V gene. V was clipped by 0 bases and J by 1 base, with 14 bases between them. This CDR3 region has 17 residues. For the CDR3, the DNA is TGCGCCAGCAGCTTGGAAAGGCTCTCCATATCTGGAAACACCATATATTTT. Protein product: CASSLERLSISGNTIYF.

This clonotype occurred a few times. The rearrangement uses TRBV20-1 and TRBJ2-1, with D maybe TRBD2 (6 bases). V lost 1 base and J 5 bases, leaving 12 bases between the germline ends. Per the germline V gene, CDR1 is DFQATT and CDR2 is SNEGSKA (reference sequence). This CDR3 has 14 amino acids. CDR3 sequence: CSARAGGLHNEQFF. The CDR3 nucleotides are TGCAGTGCTAGAGCTGGGGGACTTCACAATGAGCAGTTCTTC.

This clonotype has a handful of counts. The gene calls are TRBV6-5 and TRBJ2-7; the D gene is possibly TRBD1 (7 bases). The CDR3 is 15 amino acids. Germline CDR1 reads MNHEY; CDR2 reads SVGAGI. V gave up 8 bases and J gave up 2 bases, with 19 bases separating them. This CDR3 is CASGRDRDFPYEQYF. The DNA of the CDR3 is TGTGCCAGCGGCCGAGACAGGGACTTCCCCTACGAGCAGTACTTC.

The chain links TRBV3-1 to TRBJ2-1; 10 bases match TRBD2. Trimming cost V 5 bases and J 5 bases; bases outside gene matches: 6. Germline lookup yields CDR1 LGHDT and CDR2 YNNKEL (reference sequence). The CDR3 runs to 15 residues. The CDR3 region is CASSTAGGPNNEQFF. CDR3 nucleotide sequence: TGTGCCAGCAGCACAGCGGGGGGGCCGAACAATGAGCAGTTCTTC.